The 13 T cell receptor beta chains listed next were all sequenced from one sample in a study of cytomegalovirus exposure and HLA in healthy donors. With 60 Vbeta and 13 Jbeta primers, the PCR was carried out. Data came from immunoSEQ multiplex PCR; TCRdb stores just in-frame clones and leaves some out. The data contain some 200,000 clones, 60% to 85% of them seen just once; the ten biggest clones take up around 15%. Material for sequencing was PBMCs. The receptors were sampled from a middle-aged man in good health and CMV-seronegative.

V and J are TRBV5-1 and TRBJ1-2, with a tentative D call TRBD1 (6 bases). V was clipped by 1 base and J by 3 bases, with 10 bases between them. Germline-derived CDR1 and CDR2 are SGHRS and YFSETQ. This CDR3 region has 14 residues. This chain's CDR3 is CASSLSGADYGYTF. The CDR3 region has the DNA TGCGCCAGCAGCTTGTCAGGGGCGGACTATGGCTACACCTTC.

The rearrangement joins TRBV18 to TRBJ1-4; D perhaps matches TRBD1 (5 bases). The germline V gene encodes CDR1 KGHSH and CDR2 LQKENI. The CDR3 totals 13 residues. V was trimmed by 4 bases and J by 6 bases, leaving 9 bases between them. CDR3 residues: CASSQGSDEKLFF. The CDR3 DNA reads TGTGCCAGCTCACAGGGGTCCGATGAAAAACTGTTTTTT. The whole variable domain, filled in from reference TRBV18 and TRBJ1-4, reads NAGVMQNPRHLVRRRGQEARLRCSPMKGHSHVYWYRQLPEEGLKFMVYLQKENIIDESGMPKERFSAEFPKEGPSILRIQQVVRGDSAAYFCASSQGSDEKLFFGSGTQLSVL.

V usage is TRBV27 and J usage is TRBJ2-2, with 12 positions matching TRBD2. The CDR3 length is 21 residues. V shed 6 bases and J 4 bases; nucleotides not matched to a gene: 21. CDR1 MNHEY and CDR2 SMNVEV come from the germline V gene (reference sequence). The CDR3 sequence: CASSLPWASGRAGRGTGELFF. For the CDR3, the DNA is TGTGCCAGCAGCTTGCCTTGGGCTAGCGGGAGGGCCGGTCGGGGCACCGGGGAGCTGTTTTTT.

The CDR3 region has the DNA TGTGCCAGCAGTTTGGGACTAGCGGGGCCGAGACGTGAGACCCAGTACTTC. This translates into CASSLGLAGPRRETQYF. The chain carries TRBV28 and TRBJ2-5; 13 bases are a match to TRBD2. Unmatched junction bases numbered 9, after V lost 3 bases and J lost 5 bases. Germline CDR1 and CDR2: MDHEN and SYDVKM. This CDR3 has 17 amino acids.

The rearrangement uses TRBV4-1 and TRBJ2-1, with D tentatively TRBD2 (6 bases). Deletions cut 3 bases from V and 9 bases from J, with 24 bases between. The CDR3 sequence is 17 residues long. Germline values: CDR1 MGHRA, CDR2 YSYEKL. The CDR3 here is CASSQPLLGLVGIEQFF. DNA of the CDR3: TGCGCCAGCAGCCAGCCGCTACTGGGACTTGTCGGAATTGAGCAGTTCTTC.

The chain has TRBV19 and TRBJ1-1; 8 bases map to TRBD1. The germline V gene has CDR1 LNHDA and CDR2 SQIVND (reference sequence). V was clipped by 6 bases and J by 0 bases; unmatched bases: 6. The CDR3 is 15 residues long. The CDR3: CASSLRTGLNTEAFF. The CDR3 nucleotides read TGTGCCAGTAGCCTCAGGACAGGGCTGAACACTGAAGCTTTCTTT. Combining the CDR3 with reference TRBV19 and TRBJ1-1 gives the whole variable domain DGGITQSPKYLFRKEGQNVTLSCEQNLNHDAMYWYRQDPGQGLRLIYYSQIVNDFQKGDIAEGYSVSREKKESFPLTVTSAQKNPTAFYLCASSLRTGLNTEAFFGQGTRLTVV.

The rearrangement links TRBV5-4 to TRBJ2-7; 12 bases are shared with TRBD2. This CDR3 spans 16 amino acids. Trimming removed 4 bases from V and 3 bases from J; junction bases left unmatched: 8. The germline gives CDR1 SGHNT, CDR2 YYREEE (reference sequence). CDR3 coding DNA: TGTGCCAGCAGCGAACGGACTAGCGGGGCCAACTACGAGCAGTACTTC. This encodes CASSERTSGANYEQYF.

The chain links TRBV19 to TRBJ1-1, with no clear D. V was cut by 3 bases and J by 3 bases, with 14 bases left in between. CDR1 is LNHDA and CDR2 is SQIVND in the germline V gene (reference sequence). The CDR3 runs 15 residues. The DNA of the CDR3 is TGTGCCAGTAGTATGCTGGGAGTTACCCACACTGAAGCTTTCTTT. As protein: CASSMLGVTHTEAFF.

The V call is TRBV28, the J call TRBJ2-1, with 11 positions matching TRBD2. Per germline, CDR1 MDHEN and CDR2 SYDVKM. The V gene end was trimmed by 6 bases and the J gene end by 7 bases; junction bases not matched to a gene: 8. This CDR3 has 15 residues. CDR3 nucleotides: TGTGCCAGCAGCCTAACTAGCGGGAGAAGTAATGAGCAGTTCTTC. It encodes CASSLTSGRSNEQFF.

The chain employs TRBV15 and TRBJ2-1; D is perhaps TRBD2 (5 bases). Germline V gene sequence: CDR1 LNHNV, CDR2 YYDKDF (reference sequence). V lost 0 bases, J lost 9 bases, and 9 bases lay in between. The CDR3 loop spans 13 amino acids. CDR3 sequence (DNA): TGTGCCACCAGCAGAGATTATCGGGGTGAGCAGTTCTTC. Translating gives CATSRDYRGEQFF.

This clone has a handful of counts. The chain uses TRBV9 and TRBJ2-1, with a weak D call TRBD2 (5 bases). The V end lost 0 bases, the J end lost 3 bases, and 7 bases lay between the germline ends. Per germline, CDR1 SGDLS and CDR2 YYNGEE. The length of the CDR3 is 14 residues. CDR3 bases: TGTGCCAGCAGCGTAGGTGGGAGCTACAATGAGCAGTTCTTC. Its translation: CASSVGGSYNEQFF.

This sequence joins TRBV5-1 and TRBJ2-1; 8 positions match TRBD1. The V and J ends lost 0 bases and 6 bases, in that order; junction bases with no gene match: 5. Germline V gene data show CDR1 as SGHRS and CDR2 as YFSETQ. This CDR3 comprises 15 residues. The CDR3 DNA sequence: TGCGCCAGCAGCTTGGCAGGGGGCTATCGCAATGAGCAGTTCTTC. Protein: CASSLAGGYRNEQFF.

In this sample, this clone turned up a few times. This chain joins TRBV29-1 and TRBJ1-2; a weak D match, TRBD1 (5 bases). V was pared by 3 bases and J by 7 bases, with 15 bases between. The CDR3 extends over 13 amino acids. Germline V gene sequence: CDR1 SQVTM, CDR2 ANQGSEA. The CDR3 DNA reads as TGCAGCGTTGACTTCCAGGGCGGGGGTGGCTACACCTTC. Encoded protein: CSVDFQGGGGYTF.